The source of this T cell receptor beta chain is a study of OX40 agonist ivuxolimab in advanced cancers. The overall study: Participants could have had prior anti-PD-1, anti-PD-L1 or anti-CTLA-4 therapy, and around 40% had some.

Some clones are missing from TCRdb's copy, which holds only in-frame ones; the method was immunoSEQ multiplex PCR. The repertoire has some 48,000 clones, around nine tenths of them found once; the top ten carry under 2.5%. Germline lookup yields CDR1 LNHDA and CDR2 SQIVND (reference sequence). The length of the CDR3 is 13 residues. With 3 bases removed from V and 3 bases from J, the gap between germline ends came to 8 bases. The chain uses TRBV19 and TRBJ1-1; D gene unclear. Sequencing was performed on CD4+ or CD8+ T cells sorted from blood, taken in a trial of the OX40 agonist ivuxolimab. This receptor was identified in an adult with an advanced solid tumor such as melanoma, head and neck, liver or kidney cancer. The DNA of the CDR3 is TGTGCCAGTAGTATTAACAGTTACACTGAAGCTTTCTTT. Its translation: CASSINSYTEAFF.